A single sample gave rise to the 25 T cell receptor beta chains below, sequenced in a study of T-cell reconstitution after alpha-beta-depleted transplantation in children. Study-wide results and caveats: Most T-cell counts and diversity one year after the transplant came from T cells that were newly produced.

Unique molecular identifiers were incorporated during preparation of the TCRbeta library. In TCRdb, the PCR reads were re-called with MiXCR into one record per CDR3 protein. The sample lists about 300,000 distinct CDR3 sequences; roughly 8.2% were seen once. What these receptors recognize is not known. Material: peripheral blood, obtained 360 days after TCRalphabeta/CD19-depleted stem cell transplant. These receptors originate from a female patient aged 2-9 years who had a stem cell transplant for Fanconi anemia, so the T cells may come from the graft donor.

In this sample, this clonotype turned up many times. V usage is TRBV10-3 and J usage is TRBJ2-1, with a possible D match to TRBD2 (5 bases). The V gene lost 7 bases and the J gene lost 8 bases, with 24 bases spanning the gap. Per germline, CDR1 ENHRY and CDR2 SYGVKD. The CDR3 is made up of 16 amino acids. Here the CDR3 DNA reads TGTGCCATCACCAGGACCAGTCAGAGGAGGTTGTATGAGCAGTTCTTC. Its translation: CAITRTSQRRLYEQFF.

A word on this clonotype: This may be a read error: a much more frequent sequence differs by one nucleotide. A read error is likely, as this CDR3 ends without the conserved phenylalanine or tryptophan. The rearrangement links TRBV6-5 to TRBJ1-1, with a possible D match to TRBD1 (5 bases). The CDR3 extends over 13 amino acids. Looked up from germline, CDR1 is MNHEY and CDR2 is SVGAGI. The ends were cut back, 4 bases at V and 1 base at J, with 7 bases in the middle. The CDR3 loop is CASSWGTNTEAFY. In DNA form, the CDR3 reads TGTGCCAGCAGTTGGGGGACGAACACTGAAGCTTTCTAT.

This clonotype showed up many times. The chain combines TRBV20-1 with TRBJ2-1; unclear D gene. Trimming shortened V by 1 base and J by 7 bases, and 5 bases separated the two germline ends. The CDR3 consists of 11 residues. Germline CDR1 DFQATT, CDR2 SNEGSKA (reference sequence). The CDR3 nucleotides read TGCAGTGCTAGAGTGGCGAATGAGCAGTTCTTC. Translating it yields CSARVANEQFF.

V is TRBV18 and J is TRBJ2-3, with unresolved D. CDR3 length: 13 amino acids. V dropped 0 bases and J dropped 6 bases, with 7 bases sitting between them. Germline loops: CDR1 KGHSH, CDR2 LQKENI. CDR3 nucleotide sequence: TGTGCCAGCTCACCACCAAGCGCCGATACGCAGTATTTT. This translates into CASSPPSADTQYF.

This clonotype was detected a few times. The chain employs TRBV20-1 and TRBJ2-2, with 9 bases aligning to TRBD2. CDR1 is DFQATT, CDR2 SNEGSKA, per germline (reference sequence). Unmatched junction bases numbered 15, after V lost 0 bases and J lost 7 bases. This CDR3 spans 18 amino acids. CDR3 region: CSARDLVAGETWGGELFF. DNA of the CDR3: TGCAGTGCTAGAGATTTGGTAGCGGGAGAGACTTGGGGCGGGGAGCTGTTTTTT.

This clonotype was recorded many times. J is TRBJ2-1 and V is TRBV25-1, with TRBD1 matching 8 bases. CDR1 MGHDK and CDR2 SYGVNS come from the germline V gene. Trimming removed 6 bases from V and 5 bases from J; junction bases left unmatched: 12. The CDR3 consists of 16 residues. The CDR3 sequence is CASSSTTGQVNNEQFF. CDR3 nucleotide sequence: TGTGCCAGCAGCTCAACAACGGGACAGGTAAACAATGAGCAGTTCTTC.

This clonotype was recorded many times. The rearrangement uses TRBV4-1 and TRBJ2-3; D unclear. Trimming removed 1 base from V and 3 bases from J, with 5 bases in between. CDR1 and CDR2 (germline): MGHRA, YSYEKL. This CDR3 has 13 residues. In DNA, the CDR3 is TGCGCCAGCAGCCAAGTTTTTACAGATACGCAGTATTTT. Translated, it gives CASSQVFTDTQYF.

The V and J genes are TRBV5-6 and TRBJ2-5, with 9 bases fitting TRBD1. Germline V gene sequence: CDR1 SGHDT, CDR2 YYEEEE. Trimming at V came to 0 bases and at J to 5 bases, leaving 5 bases not matched to a gene. CDR3 length: 15 amino acids. The CDR3: CASSLVSGQGETQYF. Written as DNA, the CDR3 is TGTGCCAGCAGCTTGGTATCGGGACAGGGTGAGACCCAGTACTTC.

This clonotype was detected ten times or more. This sequence joins TRBV18 and TRBJ2-7; the D gene is possibly TRBD2 (6 bases). The CDR3 sequence is 17 residues long. Trimming removed 0 bases at V and 7 bases at J, with 22 bases between. Germline CDR1 is KGHSH and CDR2 is LQKENI. The CDR3, as DNA: TGTGCCAGCTCACCACCGAAAGGGACTCCGTTTGGTCGGGAGCAGTACTTC. Translated: CASSPPKGTPFGREQYF.

This clonotype was observed at least ten times. J is TRBJ1-1 and V is TRBV6-6, with D perhaps TRBD1 (6 bases). The CDR3 runs 13 residues. The germline gives CDR1 MNHNY, CDR2 SVGAGI (reference sequence). The V end was cut by 7 bases, the J end by 5 bases, with 14 bases between. The DNA of the CDR3 is TGTGCCAGCAAATGGGGAACAGGGACTGAAGCTTTCTTT. This translates into CASKWGTGTEAFF.

This clonotype was detected many times. The chain combines TRBV28 with TRBJ2-7; the D is unclear. V dropped 4 bases and J dropped 0 bases, with 4 bases sitting between them. Looked up from germline, CDR1 is MDHEN and CDR2 is SYDVKM. The CDR3 has 12 amino acids. The CDR3 DNA sequence: TGTGCCAGCAGTTCAAGCTCCTACGAGCAGTACGTC. Translating gives CASSSSSYEQYV.

The table lists this clonotype with many counts. The chain combines TRBV6-1 with TRBJ2-3, with D perhaps given as TRBD1 or TRBD2 (5 bases each). The length of the CDR3 is 13 residues. CDR1 and CDR2 from the germline V gene are MNHNS and SASEGT. The V and J ends lost 7 bases and 2 bases respectively, with 10 bases between them. CDR3 coding DNA: TGTGCCAGCAAGAGGGGAGACACAGATACGCAGTATTTT. This translates into CASKRGDTDTQYF.

This clonotype has a handful of counts. The chain uses TRBV27 and TRBJ2-5, with D possibly being TRBD1 (5 bases). Germline CDR1 reads MNHEY; CDR2 reads SMNVEV (reference sequence). With 1 base removed from V and 1 base from J, the gap between germline ends came to 13 bases. This CDR3 is 16 amino acids long. The CDR3 spells CASSLWQGSSQETQYF. The DNA for the CDR3 is TGTGCCAGCAGTTTATGGCAGGGTAGTTCCCAAGAGACCCAGTACTTC.

This clonotype was detected ten times or more. The chain joins TRBV20-1 to TRBJ2-1, with D possibly TRBD1 on 5 matching bases. This CDR3 region has 12 residues. Germline CDR1 is DFQATT and CDR2 is SNEGSKA (reference sequence). This CDR3 is CSETVFGNEQFF. CDR3 coding DNA: TGCAGCGAGACAGTATTTGGGAATGAGCAGTTCTTC.

This clonotype appeared many times. The chain couples TRBV10-1 to TRBJ1-1; no clear D gene. Germline CDR1 and CDR2: WNHNN and SYGVQD (reference sequence). Between the trimmed V and J ends, which lost 4 bases and 1 base, there was a span of 4 bases. This CDR3 region has 12 residues. This chain's CDR3 is CASSAENTEAFF. CDR3 nucleotides: TGCGCCAGCAGTGCGGAGAACACTGAAGCTTTCTTT.

The V gene is TRBV7-2, the J gene TRBJ2-2; possible D gene TRBD1, 6 bases. The CDR3 loop spans 14 amino acids. The germline V and J ends were trimmed by 5 bases and 7 bases, with 14 bases remaining between them. From germline, CDR1 is SGHTA and CDR2 FQGNSA. The CDR3: CASSLDRFRGELFF. CDR3 DNA: TGTGCCAGCAGCCTCGACAGGTTTCGCGGGGAGCTGTTTTTT.

This clonotype was counted ten times or more. The V gene is TRBV20-1, the J gene TRBJ1-1; the D is unclear. V was cut by 3 bases and J by 4 bases, with 12 bases left in between. Looked up from germline, CDR1 is DFQATT and CDR2 is SNEGSKA (reference sequence). CDR3 length: 13 amino acids. The CDR3 region has the DNA TGCAGTGCTAGTTACGGGGTTGGCACTGAAGCTTTCTTT. It codes for CSASYGVGTEAFF.

At least ten counts were recorded for this clonotype. This sequence joins TRBV7-3 and TRBJ2-2; 8 nucleotides line up with TRBD1. V was pared by 3 bases and J by 7 bases, with 4 bases of the junction left unmatched. The germline V gene encodes CDR1 SGHTA and CDR2 FQGTGA. The CDR3 extends over 14 amino acids. The CDR3 bases are TGTGCCAGCAGCTTTGACAGGGGCCTCGGGGAGCTGTTTTTT. Residues: CASSFDRGLGELFF.

This clonotype was detected ten times or more. This sequence joins TRBV7-8 and TRBJ2-1; D is possibly TRBD1 or TRBD2 (5 bases each). The ends were cut back, 3 bases at V and 8 bases at J, with 20 bases in the middle. This CDR3 comprises 16 residues. Per germline, CDR1 SGHVS and CDR2 FQNEAQ. The CDR3 DNA is TGTGCCAGCAGCTTGGCGCACGGTAGAGGGGTCGATGAGCAGTTCTTC. This gives the protein CASSLAHGRGVDEQFF. Using reference TRBV7-8 and TRBJ2-1 for the parts outside the CDR3, the full variable domain is GAGVSQSPRYKVAKRGQDVALRCDPISGHVSLFWYQQALGQGPEFLTYFQNEAQLDKSGLPSDRFFAERPEGSVSTLKIQRTQQEDSAVYLCASSLAHGRGVDEQFFGPGTRLTVL.

This clonotype was counted at least ten times. The chain joins TRBV6-5 to TRBJ2-7, with a weak D call TRBD1 (5 bases). CDR1 and CDR2 from the germline V gene are MNHEY and SVGAGI. V was cut by 6 bases and J by 6 bases, with 12 bases left in between. This CDR3 comprises 12 residues. This CDR3 is CASSYRLGEQYF. CDR3 in DNA: TGTGCCAGCAGCTACAGGCTCGGCGAGCAGTACTTC.

This clonotype was recorded at least ten times. V usage is TRBV5-1 and J usage is TRBJ2-7; 11 bases are a match to TRBD2. Germline CDR1 SGHRS, CDR2 YFSETQ. The V segment lost 0 bases and the J segment 2 bases; nucleotides outside the gene matches: 4. The CDR3 loop spans 16 amino acids. The CDR3 here is CASSLGLAGGTYEQYF. CDR3 in DNA: TGCGCCAGCAGCTTGGGCCTAGCGGGAGGAACCTACGAGCAGTACTTC.

This clonotype was seen many times. The chain carries TRBV5-1 and TRBJ2-4; D is ambiguous. This CDR3 has 14 amino acids. V was cut by 0 bases and J by 4 bases, with 8 bases left in between. CDR1 and CDR2 from the germline V gene are SGHRS and YFSETQ. The CDR3 region is CASSLDSTKNIQYF. The CDR3 DNA follows: TGCGCCAGCAGCTTGGATTCGACTAAAAACATTCAGTACTTC.

This clonotype was counted a few times. The rearrangement links TRBV20-1 to TRBJ1-5; the D gene is possibly TRBD1 (6 bases). V was cut by 6 bases and J by 3 bases, with 12 bases left in between. The CDR3 is made up of 13 amino acids. CDR1 DFQATT and CDR2 SNEGSKA come from the germline V gene (reference sequence). CDR3 nucleotide sequence: TGCAGTGCGGCCGACAGGACCAATCAGCCCCAGCATTTT. This codes for CSAADRTNQPQHF.

This clonotype was seen a handful of times. The gene calls are TRBV7-9 and TRBJ2-2, with D possibly being TRBD2 (6 bases). Germline CDR1 is SEHNR and CDR2 is FQNEAQ (reference sequence). Trimming pared 4 bases from V and 8 bases from J, leaving 20 bases between. The CDR3 length is 16 residues. The CDR3 region has the DNA TGTGCCAGCAGCTCCCCAGTGTTAGCGGTCCGTGGGGAGCTGTTTTTT. Residues: CASSSPVLAVRGELFF.

This clonotype was detected ten times or more. The V call is TRBV7-9, the J call TRBJ1-2; TRBD1 aligns across 8 bases. The CDR3 runs 14 residues. The germline V gene encodes CDR1 SEHNR and CDR2 FQNEAQ (reference sequence). V gave up 5 bases and J gave up 2 bases; unmatched junction bases: 4. The CDR3 bases are TGTGCCAGCAGCCCCTGGACAGGGAACTATGGCTACACCTTC. Protein product: CASSPWTGNYGYTF.